This TCR beta chain was sequenced for a study of blood T cell repertoires in COVID-19. Whole-study context: Spain, Italy and the United States supplied samples that represented acute and convalescent COVID-19. From T cells, B-cell-depleted T cells, or PBMCs came the material, which was cDNA or gDNA.

In the original analysis: Estimates of nucleated cell counts were drawn from the amplification of reference gene primers. Profiled with immunoSEQ multiplex PCR; TCRdb holds only in-frame clones, not every one. The D gene and trimming were derived from the DNA, and the V and J assignments and clone size from that table. Of a few hundred thousand clones in the sample, around 87% were seen once. This CDR3 has 16 residues. Trimming removed 2 bases from V and 3 bases from J, with 18 bases in between. Germline assignment: CDR1 SGHRS and CDR2 YFSETQ. The chain links TRBV5-1 to TRBJ2-7; tentatively, D is TRBD2 (5 bases). The clonotype originates from a man aged 55 to 70 with acute or convalescent COVID-19. Material: peripheral blood. The CDR3 is CASSFRVSGSFYEQYF. In DNA form, the CDR3 reads TGCGCCAGCAGCTTCCGGGTATCGGGGTCGTTCTACGAGCAGTACTTC.